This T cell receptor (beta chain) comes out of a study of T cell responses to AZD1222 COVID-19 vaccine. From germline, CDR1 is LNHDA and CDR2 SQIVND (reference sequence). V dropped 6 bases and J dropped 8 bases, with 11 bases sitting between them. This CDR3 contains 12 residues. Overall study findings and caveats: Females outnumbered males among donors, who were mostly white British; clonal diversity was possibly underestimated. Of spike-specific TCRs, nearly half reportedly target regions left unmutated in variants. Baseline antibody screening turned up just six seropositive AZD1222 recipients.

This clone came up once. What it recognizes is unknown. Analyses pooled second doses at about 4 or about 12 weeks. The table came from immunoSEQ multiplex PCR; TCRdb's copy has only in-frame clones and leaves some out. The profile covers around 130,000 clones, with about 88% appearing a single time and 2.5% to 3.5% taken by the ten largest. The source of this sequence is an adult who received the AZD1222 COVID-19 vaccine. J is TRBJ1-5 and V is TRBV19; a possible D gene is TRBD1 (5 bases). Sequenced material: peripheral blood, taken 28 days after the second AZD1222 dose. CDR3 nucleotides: TGTGCCAGTAGGGCGGGGCGGGAGCCCCAGCATTTT. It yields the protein CASRAGREPQHF.